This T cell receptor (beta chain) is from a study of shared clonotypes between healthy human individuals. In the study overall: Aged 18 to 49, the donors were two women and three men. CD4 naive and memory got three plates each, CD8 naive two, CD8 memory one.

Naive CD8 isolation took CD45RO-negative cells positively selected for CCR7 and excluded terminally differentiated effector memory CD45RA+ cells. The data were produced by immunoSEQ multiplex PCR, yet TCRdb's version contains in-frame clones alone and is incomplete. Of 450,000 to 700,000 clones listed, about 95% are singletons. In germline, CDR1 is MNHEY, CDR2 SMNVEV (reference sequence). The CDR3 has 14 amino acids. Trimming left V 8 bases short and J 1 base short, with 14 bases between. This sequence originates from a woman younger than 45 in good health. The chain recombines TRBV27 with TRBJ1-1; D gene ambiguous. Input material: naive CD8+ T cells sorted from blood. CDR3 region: CASSAKAGNTEAFF. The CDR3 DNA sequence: TGTGCCAGCTCCGCCAAGGCAGGGAACACTGAAGCTTTCTTT.